Listed here are 31 T cell receptor beta chains from one sample, sequenced in a study of blood T cell repertoires in COVID-19. The table came from immunoSEQ multiplex PCR; TCRdb's copy has only in-frame clones and leaves some out. The sample contains about 50,000 clones, 84% of which appear only once. The sequencing sample was made of peripheral blood. The receptors originated from a man between 65 and 85 years old with active COVID-19.

Details on this clone: The junction departs from germline at one end; a sequencing error may be responsible. The chain is built from TRBV5-1 and TRBJ2-7, with TRBD2 matching over 7 bases. Germline CDR1 is SGHRS and CDR2 is YFSETQ. The CDR3 has 15 residues. CDR3 nucleotide sequence: TGCGCCAGCAGCTTGAGAGGGAGGGCCTCCGACGAGCAGTACTTC. Residues: CASSLRGRASDEQYF. The entire variable domain, with the rest obtained from reference TRBV5-1 and TRBJ2-7, is as follows: KAGVTQTPRYLIKTRGQQVTLSCSPISGHRSVSWYQQTPGQGLQFLFEYFSETQRNKGNFPGRFSGRQFSNSRSEMNVSTLELGDSALYLCASSLRGRASDEQYFGPGTRLTVT.

The chain couples TRBV28 to TRBJ2-6; 8 bases are a match to TRBD1. Germline loops: CDR1 MDHEN, CDR2 SYDVKM. With V trimmed by 8 bases and J by 0 bases, 9 bases remained unmatched. The CDR3 is made up of 17 amino acids. CDR3 in amino acids: CASAQQGTGSGANVLTF. DNA for the CDR3: TGTGCCAGCGCCCAGCAGGGGACAGGCTCTGGGGCCAACGTCCTGACTTTC.

In the case of this clone: At one boundary the junction diverges from the germline segment, which might be a read error. The gene calls are TRBV5-1 and TRBJ1-1; D ambiguous. The CDR3 consists of 14 residues. Per the germline V gene, CDR1 is SGHRS and CDR2 is YFSETQ. CDR3 protein: CASSNRQSNAEAFF. CDR3 bases: TGCGCCAGCAGTAACCGACAATCGAACGCTGAAGCTTTCTTT. Together with reference TRBV5-1 and TRBJ1-1, the CDR3 gives the full variable domain: KAGVTQTPRYLIKTRGQQVTLSCSPISGHRSVSWYQQTPGQGLQFLFEYFSETQRNKGNFPGRFSGRQFSNSRSEMNVSTLELGDSALYLCASSNRQSNAEAFFGQGTRLTVV.

This chain connects TRBV7-6 to TRBJ2-1; 7 nucleotides align to TRBD2. From germline, CDR1 is SGHVS and CDR2 FNYEAQ. The V segment lost 4 bases and the J segment 0 bases; nucleotides outside the gene matches: 9. The CDR3 is made up of 17 amino acids. CDR3 DNA: TGTGCCAGCAGCTCCCGAATTAGCGGGTTCTCCTACAATGAGCAGTTCTTC. Its protein is CASSSRISGFSYNEQFF.

This clone has only a few counts. The V gene is TRBV30, the J gene TRBJ2-6; no definite D call. Germline-derived CDR1 and CDR2 are GTSNPN and SVGIG (reference sequence). V was cut by 4 bases and J by 2 bases, with 9 bases left in between. CDR3 length: 14 residues. CDR3 sequence (DNA): TGTGCCTGGACCCGACTCCCTGGGGCCAACGTCCTGACTTTC. Residues: CAWTRLPGANVLTF.

This clone was seen just once. J is TRBJ1-4 and V is TRBV6-5, with TRBD1 as a possible D gene (6 bases). Germline lookup yields CDR1 MNHEY and CDR2 SVGAGI. Between the trimmed V and J ends, which lost 7 bases and 3 bases, there was a span of 15 bases. This CDR3 region has 15 residues. The CDR3 spells CASTLGQIANEKLFF. As DNA, the CDR3 is TGTGCCAGCACCCTTGGACAGATCGCTAATGAAAAACTGTTTTTT.

Note on this clone: Germline and junction disagree at one end, which may indicate a read error. The chain couples TRBV4-1 to TRBJ1-2; TRBD1 aligns across 7 bases. There are 13 residues in the CDR3. Germline loops: CDR1 MGHRA, CDR2 YSYEKL. In DNA form, the CDR3 reads TGCGCCAGCAGCCTCATAATAGCGGGACAGCCTAACTTC. Amino acids: CASSLIIAGQPNF.

The genes are TRBV7-3 and TRBJ2-2, with D possibly matching TRBD2 (6 bases). The CDR3 sequence is 16 residues long. In germline, CDR1 is SGHTA, CDR2 FQGTGA. V was shortened by 2 bases and J by 0 bases, with 10 bases between the two germline ends. CDR3: CASSLVGGPNTGELFF. The DNA of the CDR3 is TGTGCCAGCAGCTTAGTCGGGGGTCCGAACACCGGGGAGCTGTTTTTT.

The chain uses TRBV11-2 and TRBJ2-7; 10 bases are a match to TRBD1. Per germline, CDR1 SGHAT and CDR2 FQNNGV. This CDR3 has 17 residues. J lost 3 bases, V lost 5 bases, and 13 bases had no gene match. CDR3: CASSHPRWGQGYYEQYF. The CDR3, as DNA: TGTGCCAGCAGCCATCCTCGATGGGGACAGGGGTACTACGAGCAGTACTTC.

The rearrangement joins TRBV28 to TRBJ1-5, with D possibly TRBD1 on 6 matching bases. The V gene's germline CDR1 is MDHEN and CDR2 SYDVKM. The CDR3 is 17 amino acids. The V gene lost 3 bases and the J gene lost 1 base, with 16 bases spanning the gap. The CDR3 bases are TGTGCCAGCAGTTTTCTAAGCAGGGGCCTCAGCAATCAGCCCCAGCATTTT. Protein sequence: CASSFLSRGLSNQPQHF.

This clone was recorded once. The chain recombines TRBV29-1 with TRBJ2-7; 12 bases fit TRBD1. The CDR3 covers 14 residues. Looked up from germline, CDR1 is SQVTM and CDR2 is ANQGSEA. V trimming: 7 bases; J trimming: 6 bases; junction bases outside the gene matches: 10. The DNA for the CDR3 is TGCAGCGGGGGGACAGGGGGCGCTTCTCGCGAGCAGTACTTC. It yields the protein CSGGTGGASREQYF.

J is TRBJ2-6 and V is TRBV4-3; D perhaps matches TRBD1 (5 bases). The CDR3 spans 19 residues. CDR1 is LGHNA, CDR2 YSLEER, per germline. The V gene lost 6 bases and the J gene lost 0 bases, with 21 bases spanning the gap. This CDR3 reads CASRPMGRALYSGANVLTF. CDR3 nucleotide sequence: TGCGCCAGCAGGCCTATGGGCAGGGCCCTTTACTCTGGGGCCAACGTCCTGACTTTC.

The V and J genes are TRBV5-6 and TRBJ2-5, with D possibly being TRBD2 (7 bases). V lost 4 bases to trimming and J lost 10 bases, with 17 bases between them. The germline CDR1 and CDR2 sequences are SGHDT and YYEEEE. This CDR3 has 13 amino acids. CDR3 in amino acids: CASSRTRGADQYF. The CDR3 nucleotides are TGTGCCAGCAGCCGGACTAGGGGGGCGGACCAGTACTTC.

This clone is a singleton in its sample. The V gene is TRBV6-2 or TRBV6-3, the J gene TRBJ2-3; the D is unclear. Germline V lookup: CDR1 MNHEY, CDR2 SVGEGT. The CDR3 spans 15 residues. The ends were cut back, 2 bases at V and 0 bases at J, with 9 bases in the middle. CDR3 in amino acids: CASSYDGASTDTQYF. The CDR3 DNA sequence: TGTGCCAGCAGTTACGACGGAGCTAGCACAGATACGCAGTATTTT.

The chain has TRBV29-1 and TRBJ2-1; 10 bases map to TRBD2. The V gene end was trimmed by 7 bases and the J gene end by 5 bases; junction bases not matched to a gene: 11. The V gene's germline CDR1 is SQVTM and CDR2 ANQGSEA. The CDR3 is 15 residues long. CDR3 coding DNA: TGCAGCGCGCAGTGGACTAGCGGAAGGAACAATGAGCAGTTCTTC. Translating gives CSAQWTSGRNNEQFF.

The chain combines TRBV7-2 with TRBJ2-6; TRBD1 aligns across 9 bases. The junction had 6 bases not matched to a gene; V was cut back by 5 bases and J by 1 base. This CDR3 spans 17 amino acids. CDR1 is SGHTA and CDR2 is FQGNSA in the germline V gene. DNA for the CDR3: TGTGCCAGCAGCCCCCGGGACAGGGTTTCTGGGGCCAACGTCCTGACTTTC. It encodes CASSPRDRVSGANVLTF.

The chain joins TRBV6-5 to TRBJ2-3; TRBD1 matches at 7 bases. With V trimmed by 6 bases and J by 3 bases, 9 bases remained unmatched. Per the germline V gene, CDR1 is MNHEY and CDR2 is SVGAGI. This CDR3 contains 15 residues. CDR3 nucleotides: TGTGCCAGCAGGGAGTGGACAGGCATAACAGATACGCAGTATTTT. Its translation is CASREWTGITDTQYF.

The V and J genes are TRBV30 and TRBJ2-7; the match to TRBD1 covers 9 bases. V dropped 5 bases and J dropped 3; count of bases not matched to a gene: 5. From germline, CDR1 is GTSNPN and CDR2 SVGIG (reference sequence). The CDR3 loop spans 13 amino acids. The chain's CDR3 is CAWRRQGVYEQYF. CDR3 coding DNA: TGTGCCTGGCGACGACAGGGGGTCTACGAGCAGTACTTC.

This chain uses TRBV19 with TRBJ1-2; a possible D gene is TRBD1 (6 bases). Trimming shortened V by 5 bases and J by 2 bases, and 12 bases separated the two germline ends. CDR3 length equals 14 residues. CDR1 is LNHDA, CDR2 SQIVND, per germline (reference sequence). CDR3 sequence: CASSSVQGNYGYTF. As DNA, the CDR3 is TGTGCCAGTAGTTCCGTACAGGGAAACTATGGCTACACCTTC.

The chain uses TRBV15 and TRBJ2-1; maybe TRBD2 (5 bases). The germline V and J ends were trimmed by 6 bases and 8 bases, with 8 bases remaining between them. Germline-derived CDR1 and CDR2 are LNHNV and YYDKDF (reference sequence). The CDR3 consists of 11 residues. DNA for the CDR3: TGTGCCACCAGTCGGGGAGATGAGCAGTTCTTC. Translated: CATSRGDEQFF.

This clone has just one count. The chain couples TRBV3-1 (or the pseudogene TRBV3-2) to TRBJ2-2; D is undetermined. The CDR3 has 16 residues. V lost 1 base and J lost 3, with 12 bases in between. Germline V gene sequence: CDR1 LGHDT, CDR2 YNNKEL (reference sequence). Written as DNA, the CDR3 is TGTGCCAGCAGCCAAGGAGGCGGATATCACACCGGGGAGCTGTTTTTT. It codes for CASSQGGGYHTGELFF.

The chain couples TRBV7-2 to TRBJ2-1; 10 nucleotides align to TRBD2. Germline V gene lookup returns CDR1 SGHTA and CDR2 FQGNSA. After removal of 5 bases from V and 4 bases from J, the junction contained 5 bases not matched to a gene. This CDR3 is built from 15 residues. The DNA for the CDR3 is TGTGCCAGCAGCCTAGGACTAGCGGAATACAATGAGCAGTTCTTC. Protein: CASSLGLAEYNEQFF.

In DNA, the CDR3 is TGCAGCGTTGTATGGAGCGGGAGTAGGAATGAGCAGTTCTTC. As protein: CSVVWSGSRNEQFF. The chain recombines TRBV29-1 with TRBJ2-1; 8 nucleotides agree with TRBD2. The V segment lost 4 bases and the J segment 7 bases; nucleotides outside the gene matches: 9. The V gene's germline CDR1 is SQVTM and CDR2 ANQGSEA. CDR3 size: 14 residues.

The V and J genes are TRBV27 and TRBJ2-7; 10 bases align to TRBD2. The CDR3 consists of 15 residues. V was pared by 5 bases and J by 2 bases, with 6 bases of the junction left unmatched. The germline V gene encodes CDR1 MNHEY and CDR2 SMNVEV (reference sequence). DNA for the CDR3: TGTGCCAGCAGTCCCAGAGCGGGAGGGCCCTACGAGCAGTACTTC. This sequence encodes CASSPRAGGPYEQYF.

This rearrangement joins TRBV30 to TRBJ1-1; D is uncertain. CDR1 is GTSNPN, CDR2 SVGIG, per germline (reference sequence). The length of the CDR3 is 11 residues. Trimming cost V 4 bases and J 5 bases, with 8 bases left between them. DNA of the CDR3: TGTGCCTGGAACCAGATGACTGAAGCTTTCTTT. This codes for CAWNQMTEAFF. Drawing the rest from reference TRBV30 and TRBJ1-1, the complete variable domain is SQTIHQWPATLVQPVGSPLSLECTVEGTSNPNLYWYRQAAGRGLQLLFYSVGIGQISSEVPQNLSASRPQDRQFILSSKKLLLSDSGFYLCAWNQMTEAFFGQGTRLTVV.

Only a few counts were recorded for this clone. V and J are TRBV10-3 and TRBJ2-1, with 9 bases aligning to TRBD2. The junction had 3 bases not matched to a gene; V was cut back by 0 bases and J by 0 bases. The germline gives CDR1 ENHRY, CDR2 SYGVKD. The CDR3 is 17 amino acids. The CDR3 region has the DNA TGTGCCATCAGTGAGTCGGATAGCGGGAGCTCCTACAATGAGCAGTTCTTC. Protein sequence: CAISESDSGSSYNEQFF.

The chain joins TRBV5-6 to TRBJ2-2; TRBD1 agrees at 9 bases. Germline V gene data show CDR1 as SGHDT and CDR2 as YYEEEE. Unmatched junction bases numbered 14, after V lost 3 bases and J lost 8 bases. CDR3 length: 17 amino acids. CDR3 coding DNA: TGTGCCAGCAGCTCACAAACCGGGACAGGGATTTCTGGGGAGCTGTTTTTT. Its protein product is CASSSQTGTGISGELFF.

The V and J genes are TRBV6-5 and TRBJ2-5; 7 nucleotides align to TRBD2. Germline V lookup: CDR1 MNHEY, CDR2 SVGAGI. The CDR3 consists of 14 residues. The junction had 10 bases not matched to a gene; V was cut back by 5 bases and J by 7 bases. The CDR3 sequence: CASSPSLAVWTQYF. In DNA, the CDR3 is TGTGCCAGCAGTCCCTCGCTAGCGGTTTGGACCCAGTACTTC.

This chain uses TRBV28 with TRBJ2-1; D is possibly TRBD2 (6 bases). There are 15 residues in the CDR3. Germline V gives CDR1 MDHEN, CDR2 SYDVKM. V was clipped by 3 bases and J by 6 bases, with 15 bases between them. The CDR3 sequence is CASSFWLEGGNEQFF. DNA of the CDR3: TGTGCCAGCAGTTTTTGGTTGGAGGGTGGCAATGAGCAGTTCTTC.

The chain uses TRBV2 and TRBJ2-2, with 7 bases identical to TRBD1. Looked up from germline, CDR1 is SNHLY and CDR2 is FYNNEI. The CDR3 extends over 14 amino acids. J gave up 6 bases and V 4 bases, and 5 bases lay outside the gene matches. The CDR3 is CASSGTGLAGELFF. CDR3 nucleotides: TGTGCCAGCAGTGGGACAGGCCTTGCCGGGGAGCTGTTTTTT.

A few counts support this clone. The V call is TRBV19, the J call TRBJ1-3; D unresolved. Germline CDR1 reads LNHDA; CDR2 reads SQIVND (reference sequence). The CDR3 is made up of 15 amino acids. Trimming left V 1 base short and J 2 bases short, with 9 bases between. The CDR3 region has the DNA TGTGCCAGTAGTATAGCATCAATTCCTGGAAACACCATATATTTT. Its translation is CASSIASIPGNTIYF. Supplemented by reference TRBV19 and TRBJ1-3, the full variable domain reads DGGITQSPKYLFRKEGQNVTLSCEQNLNHDAMYWYRQDPGQGLRLIYYSQIVNDFQKGDIAEGYSVSREKKESFPLTVTSAQKNPTAFYLCASSIASIPGNTIYFGEGSWLTVV.